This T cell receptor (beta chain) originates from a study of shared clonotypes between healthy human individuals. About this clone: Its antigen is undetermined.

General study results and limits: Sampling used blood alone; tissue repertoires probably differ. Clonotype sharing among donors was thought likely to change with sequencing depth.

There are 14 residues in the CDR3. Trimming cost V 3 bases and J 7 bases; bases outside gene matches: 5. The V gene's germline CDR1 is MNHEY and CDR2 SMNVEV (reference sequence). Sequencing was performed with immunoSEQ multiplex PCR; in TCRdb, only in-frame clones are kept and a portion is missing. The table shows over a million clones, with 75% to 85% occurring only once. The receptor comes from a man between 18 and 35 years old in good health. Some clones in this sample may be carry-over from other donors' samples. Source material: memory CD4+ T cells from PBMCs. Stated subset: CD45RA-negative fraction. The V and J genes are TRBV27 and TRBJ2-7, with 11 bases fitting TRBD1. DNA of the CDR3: TGTGCCAGCAGTTTTTGGGACAGGGGGGGTGAGCAGTACTTC. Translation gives CASSFWDRGGEQYF.